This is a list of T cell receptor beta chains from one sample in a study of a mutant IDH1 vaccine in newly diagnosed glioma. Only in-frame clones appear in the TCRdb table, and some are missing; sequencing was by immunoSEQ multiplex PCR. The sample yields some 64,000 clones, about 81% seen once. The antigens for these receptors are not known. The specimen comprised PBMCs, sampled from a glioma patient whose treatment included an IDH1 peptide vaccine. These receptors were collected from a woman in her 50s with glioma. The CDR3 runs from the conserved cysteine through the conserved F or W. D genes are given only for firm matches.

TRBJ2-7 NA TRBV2 CASRDSSYEQYF
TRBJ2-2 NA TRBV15 CATSRESAGAGELFF
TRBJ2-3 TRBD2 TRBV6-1 CASSRLAASTDTQYF
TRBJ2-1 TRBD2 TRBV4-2 CASSQDPAPGGEQFF
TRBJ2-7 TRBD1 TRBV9 CASSVGQGDYEQYF
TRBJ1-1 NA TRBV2 CASALTRTEAFF
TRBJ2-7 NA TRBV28 CASNPEGVGMAYEQYF
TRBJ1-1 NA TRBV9 CASSVEGGRNTEAFF
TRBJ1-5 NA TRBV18 CASSPPGEGNQPQHF
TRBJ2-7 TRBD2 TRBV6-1 CASRGRGRGYEQYF
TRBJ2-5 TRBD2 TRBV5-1 CASSLFPSGERETQYF
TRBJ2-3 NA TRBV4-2 CASSQGLADTQYF
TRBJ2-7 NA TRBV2 CASSFYEQYF
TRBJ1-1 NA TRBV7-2 CASSVQGISTEAFF
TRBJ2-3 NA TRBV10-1 CASVLGLENTDTQYF
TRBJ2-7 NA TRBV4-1 CASSQDVRGREQYF
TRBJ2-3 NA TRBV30 CAWSEGLQNTDTQYF
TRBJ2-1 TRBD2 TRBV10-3 CAILIGGSNEQFF
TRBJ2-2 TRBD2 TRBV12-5 CASGLGLGLESTGELFF
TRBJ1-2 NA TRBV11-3 CASRGETYGYTF
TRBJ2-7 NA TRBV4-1 CASSQVPGQSYEQYF
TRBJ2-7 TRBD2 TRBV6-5 CASSWGGGGSYEQYF
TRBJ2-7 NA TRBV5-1 CASSTPGGGNEQYF
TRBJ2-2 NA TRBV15 CATSRGNTGELFF
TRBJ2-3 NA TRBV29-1 CSVLYMSGRATDTQYF
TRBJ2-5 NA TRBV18 CASSPSRGLQETQYF
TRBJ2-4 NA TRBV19 CASSIDPQVRNIQYF
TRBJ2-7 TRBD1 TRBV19 CASNKHGGQGRLVRDEQYF
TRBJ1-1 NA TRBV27 CASILTPGAGTEAFF
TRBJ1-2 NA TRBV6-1 CASRESTYGYTF
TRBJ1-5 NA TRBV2 CASTTAGYYQPQHF
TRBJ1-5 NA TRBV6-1 CASKWGLPQNQPQHF
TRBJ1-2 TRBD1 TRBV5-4 CASSPRDSHYGYTF
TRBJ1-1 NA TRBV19 CASSSSGTYSEAFF
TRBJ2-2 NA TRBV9 CASTTLSDTGELFF
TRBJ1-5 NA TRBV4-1 CASSQDMAGKGPQHF
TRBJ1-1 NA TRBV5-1 CASSYLTQGNTEAFF
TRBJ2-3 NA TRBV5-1 CASSLEPGHGTSTQYF
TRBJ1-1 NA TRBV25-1 CASSVGTEAFF